Shown below are 4 T cell receptor beta chains from a single sample sequenced in a study of OX40 agonist ivuxolimab in advanced cancers. Here immunoSEQ multiplex PCR was the method, and the copy in TCRdb shows in-frame clones only, minus some. The data show some 80,000 clones, approximately 89% seen once. The sequencing here drew on CD4+ or CD8+ T cells sorted from blood, taken in a trial of the OX40 agonist ivuxolimab. The receptors come from an adult with an advanced solid tumor such as melanoma, head and neck, liver or kidney cancer.

This chain links TRBV7-2 with TRBJ1-2; D is unclear. The ends were cut back, 5 bases at V and 8 bases at J, with 27 bases in the middle. Germline values: CDR1 SGHTA, CDR2 FQGNSA. The CDR3 is 17 amino acids. In DNA form, the CDR3 reads TGTGCCAGCAGCCCCCCCGGTGTGGTGGGGTGGGGTCGGGGCTACACCTTC. It codes for CASSPPGVVGWGRGYTF.

On this clone: The final CDR3 position lacks the conserved phenylalanine or tryptophan, pointing to a likely read error. The DNA is left out, because the CDR3 cannot be placed on it with certainty; the CDR3 is given as TCRdb lists it. CDR3 in amino acids: CASSLDAASGGPDPI. The chain combines TRBV11-2 with TRBJ2-3; the table's D gene call, TRBD2, was not cross checked with the DNA. Both ends counted, the CDR3 spans 15 residues. Germline CDR1 reads SGHAT; CDR2 reads FQNNGV.

The chain links TRBV7-6 to TRBJ2-6; no definite D call. Germline CDR1 is SGHVS and CDR2 is FNYEAQ. CDR3 size: 15 residues. V was cut by 6 bases and J by 0 bases, with 9 bases left in between. The CDR3 reads CASRASGSGANVLTF. CDR3 nucleotide sequence: TGTGCCAGCAGGGCATCGGGCTCTGGGGCCAACGTCCTGACTTTC. Combining the CDR3 with reference TRBV7-6 and TRBJ2-6 gives the whole variable domain GAGVSQSPRYKVTKRGQDVALRCDPISGHVSLYWYRQALGQGPEFLTYFNYEAQQDKSGLPNDRFSAERPEGSISTLTIQRTEQRDSAMYRCASRASGSGANVLTFGAGSRLTVL.

This clone was counted once. This chain links TRBV5-4 with TRBJ2-1; 7 bases fit TRBD1. V lost 2 bases, J lost 7 bases, and 6 bases stayed unmatched. CDR1 is SGHNT and CDR2 is YYREEE in the germline V gene (reference sequence). The CDR3 consists of 14 residues. CDR3 loop: CASSFTGVSNEQFF. For the CDR3, the DNA is TGTGCCAGCAGCTTTACAGGGGTCTCTAATGAGCAGTTCTTC.